This is a list of T cell receptor beta chains from one sample in a study of cytotoxic CD8 clonotypes in ibrutinib-treated CLL. Clones were sequenced by immunoSEQ multiplex PCR, and TCRdb holds only the in-frame ones, with some missing. The sample holds about 74,000 clones, around 81% seen once. The starting material was PBMCs, obtained at disease progression, from a patient treated with ibrutinib. The receptor source for this set is a human donor with chronic lymphocytic leukemia. Both conserved end residues are trimmed from each CDR3. Fields, in order: D gene, clone size, V gene, CDR3 protein. The D gene is left open where the match is weak. Rows give clone size only sometimes, using once, few, many, or a class for an expanded clone.

- | - | TRBV11-2 | ASSSPGRRNSYEQY
TRBD1 | - | TRBV5-1 | ASSRGDRVGEQY
TRBD1 | - | TRBV7-2 | ASSKDRANNEQF
- | - | TRBV19 | ASSIIRDNQPQH
- | - | TRBV19 | ASSPHSPSGNQPQH
TRBD2 | - | TRBV6-4 | ASSSSGTNTGELF
- | - | TRBV5-1 | ASSPSGNYEQY
- | - | TRBV5-1 | ASRGHQANPYEQY
TRBD1 | - | TRBV2 | ASSEVGQTDEKLF
- | - | TRBV5-1 | ASGDSRGAYEQY
- | - | TRBV5-6 | ASSPDRISGNTIY
TRBD1 | - | TRBV28 | ASTGQGLMAKNIQY
- | - | TRBV9 | ASSASTDTQY
- | - | TRBV5-6 | ASSGNRDTGELF
- | - | TRBV5-4 | ASSWDNEQY
TRBD1 | - | TRBV28 | ASSLRRDSSGYT
- | once | TRBV7-9 | ASSQDYVGETQY
TRBD1 | - | TRBV5-1 | ASSTRTGGTEAF
TRBD1 | - | TRBV19 | ASSIYPGGNYEQY
TRBD1 | - | TRBV6-1 | ASTRDRGYGYT
- | - | TRBV18 | ASLPGHSNTEAF
- | - | TRBV25-1 | ASSDRTYPRYGYT
TRBD1 | - | TRBV27 | ASSLSPTGGRSPLH
- | few | TRBV28 | ASSFTHQPQH
TRBD1 | - | TRBV6-6 | ASRPLGQGNRGYT
TRBD1 | - | TRBV9 | ASSVGRQGDEQY
- | - | TRBV6-5 | ASRPPGPTDTQY
- | - | TRBV30 | AWSVGGHQH
- | - | TRBV7-2 | ASSPQGYTYNEQF
TRBD1 | - | TRBV5-5 | ASSLGLDRTGNTIY
- | - | TRBV19 | ASKGPAIEQY
- | - | TRBV7-9 | ASSFTDTQY
- | - | TRBV6-1 | ASSEGPAVHEKLF
- | - | TRBV5-1 | ASSFGQFQETQY
- | - | TRBV6-4 | ASWVGQY
- | - | TRBV4-1 | ASSQVGRTTSSNEKLF
TRBD1 | - | TRBV10-3 | AITEDRGGADTQY
TRBD2 | - | TRBV5-6 | ASSPTSTGGTQY
- | - | TRBV27 | ASSLSRPGAGYYYEQY